There are a few counts of the clone carrying this T cell receptor beta chain. Its specificity is unknown. This entry is derived from a study of CD8 T cells in ankylosing spondylitis. TCRdb ran MiXCR on the 5' RACE reads and lists one entry per CDR3 protein. The table has around 150,000 distinct CDR3 sequences, roughly 44% seen once. Whole-study findings and limits: In ankylosing spondylitis blood, a motif of roughly eight highly homologous TCR beta variants appeared characteristic.

The CDR3 loop spans 12 amino acids. Trimming cost V 6 bases and J 5 bases; bases outside gene matches: 4. Germline lookup yields CDR1 MNHEY and CDR2 SMNVEV (reference sequence). V usage is TRBV27 and J usage is TRBJ2-7; 7 nucleotides match TRBD1. The source of this sequence is a male donor with ankylosing spondylitis. Sequenced sample: synovial fluid, either unsorted or a sorted T cell fraction (not recorded which). CDR3 sequence reads: CASSRQGHEQYF. The CDR3, as DNA: TGTGCCAGCAGCAGACAGGGCCACGAGCAGTACTTC.